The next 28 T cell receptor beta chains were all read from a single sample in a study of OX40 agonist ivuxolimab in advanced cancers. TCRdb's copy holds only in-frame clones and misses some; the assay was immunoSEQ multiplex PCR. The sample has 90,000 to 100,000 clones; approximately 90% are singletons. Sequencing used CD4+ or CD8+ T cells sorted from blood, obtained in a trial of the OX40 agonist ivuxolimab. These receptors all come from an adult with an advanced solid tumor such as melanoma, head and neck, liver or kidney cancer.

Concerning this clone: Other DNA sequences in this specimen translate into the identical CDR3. The CDR3 here is CASSSSSAETQYF. Here the CDR3 DNA reads TGTGCCAGCAGCTCCTCCAGTGCGGAGACCCAGTACTTC. The chain couples TRBV7-3 to TRBJ2-5; D unclear. This CDR3 comprises 13 residues. Germline assignment: CDR1 SGHTA and CDR2 FQGTGA. With 4 bases removed from V and 5 bases from J, the gap between germline ends came to 11 bases.

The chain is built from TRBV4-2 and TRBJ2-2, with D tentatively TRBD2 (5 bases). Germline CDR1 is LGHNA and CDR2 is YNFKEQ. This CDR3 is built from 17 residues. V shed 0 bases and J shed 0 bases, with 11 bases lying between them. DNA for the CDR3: TGTGCCAGCAGCCAAGATTTAGCGAGCGCGAACACCGGGGAGCTGTTTTTT. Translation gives CASSQDLASANTGELFF.

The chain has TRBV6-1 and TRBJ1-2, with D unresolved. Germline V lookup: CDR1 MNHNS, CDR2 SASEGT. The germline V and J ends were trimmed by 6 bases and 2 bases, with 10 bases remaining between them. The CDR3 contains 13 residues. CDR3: CASRIGSNYGYTF. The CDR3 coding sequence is TGTGCCAGCAGGATCGGGAGCAACTATGGCTACACCTTC.

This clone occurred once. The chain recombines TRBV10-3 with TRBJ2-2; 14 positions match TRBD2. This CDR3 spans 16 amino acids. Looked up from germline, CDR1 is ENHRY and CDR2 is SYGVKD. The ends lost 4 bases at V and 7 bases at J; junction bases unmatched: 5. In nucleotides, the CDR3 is TGTGCCATCAGTGTTGGACTAGCGGGAGGTAGCGGGGAGCTGTTTTTT. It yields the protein CAISVGLAGGSGELFF.

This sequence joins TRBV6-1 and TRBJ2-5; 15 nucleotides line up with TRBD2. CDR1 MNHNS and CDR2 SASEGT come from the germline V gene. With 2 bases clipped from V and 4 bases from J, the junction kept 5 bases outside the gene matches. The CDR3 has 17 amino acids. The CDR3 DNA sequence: TGTGCCAGCAGTGAAAATCCGGGACTAGCGGGAGGAGAGACCCAGTACTTC. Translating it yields CASSENPGLAGGETQYF.

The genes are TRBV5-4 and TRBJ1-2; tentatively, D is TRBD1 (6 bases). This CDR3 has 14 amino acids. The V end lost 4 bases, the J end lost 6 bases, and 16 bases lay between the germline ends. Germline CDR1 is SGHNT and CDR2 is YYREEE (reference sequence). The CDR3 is CASSPKEGGNGYTF. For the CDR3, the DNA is TGTGCCAGCAGCCCCAAGGAGGGGGGGAATGGCTACACCTTC.

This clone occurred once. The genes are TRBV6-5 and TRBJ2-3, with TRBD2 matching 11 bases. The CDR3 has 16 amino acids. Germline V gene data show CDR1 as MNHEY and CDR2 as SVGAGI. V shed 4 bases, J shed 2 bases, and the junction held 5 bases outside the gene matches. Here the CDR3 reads CASSSRLAGNTDTQYF. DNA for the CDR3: TGTGCCAGCAGTTCCCGACTAGCGGGGAACACAGATACGCAGTATTTT.

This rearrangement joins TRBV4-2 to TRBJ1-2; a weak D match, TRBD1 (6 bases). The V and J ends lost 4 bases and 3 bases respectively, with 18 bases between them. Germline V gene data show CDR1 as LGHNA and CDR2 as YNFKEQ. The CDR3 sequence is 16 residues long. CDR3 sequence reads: CASSRAQGNEDYGYTF. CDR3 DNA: TGTGCCAGCAGCCGGGCACAGGGTAACGAGGACTATGGCTACACCTTC.

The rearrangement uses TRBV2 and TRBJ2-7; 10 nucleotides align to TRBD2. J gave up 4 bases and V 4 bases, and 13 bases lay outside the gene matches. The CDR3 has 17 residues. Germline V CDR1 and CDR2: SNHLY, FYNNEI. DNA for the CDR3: TGTGCCAGCAGTGCCTTGTGGGCTAGCGGGAGACTGTACGAGCAGTACTTC. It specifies CASSALWASGRLYEQYF. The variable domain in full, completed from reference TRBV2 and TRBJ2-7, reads EPEVTQTPSHQVTQMGQEVILRCVPISNHLYFYWYRQILGQKVEFLVSFYNNEISEKSEIFDDQFSVERPDGSNFTLKIRSTKLEDSAMYFCASSALWASGRLYEQYFGPGTRLTVT.

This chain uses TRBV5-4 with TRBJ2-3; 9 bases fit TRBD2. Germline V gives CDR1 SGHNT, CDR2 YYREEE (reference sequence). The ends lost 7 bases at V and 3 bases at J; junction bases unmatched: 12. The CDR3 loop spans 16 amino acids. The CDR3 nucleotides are TGTGCCAGCGGGAGGCTAGCGGGAAAATATACAGATACGCAGTATTTT. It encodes CASGRLAGKYTDTQYF.

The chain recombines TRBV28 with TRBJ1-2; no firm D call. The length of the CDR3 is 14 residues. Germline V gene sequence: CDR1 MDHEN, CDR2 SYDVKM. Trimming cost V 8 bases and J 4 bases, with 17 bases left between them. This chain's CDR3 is CASLGQPRGYGYTF. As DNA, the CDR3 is TGTGCCAGCTTAGGGCAACCGCGGGGCTATGGCTACACCTTC.

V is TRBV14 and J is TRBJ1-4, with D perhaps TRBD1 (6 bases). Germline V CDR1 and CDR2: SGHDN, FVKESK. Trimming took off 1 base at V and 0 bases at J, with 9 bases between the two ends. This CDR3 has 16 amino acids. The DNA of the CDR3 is TGTGCCAGCAGCCAAGGACAGGACACAACTAATGAAAAACTGTTTTTT. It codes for CASSQGQDTTNEKLFF.

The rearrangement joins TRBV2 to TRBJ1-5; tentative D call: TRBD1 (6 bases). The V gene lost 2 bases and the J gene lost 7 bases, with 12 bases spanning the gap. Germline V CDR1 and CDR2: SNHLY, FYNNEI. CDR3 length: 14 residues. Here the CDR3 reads CASSENQGSQPQHF. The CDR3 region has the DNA TGTGCCAGCAGTGAAAATCAGGGGAGCCAGCCCCAGCATTTT.

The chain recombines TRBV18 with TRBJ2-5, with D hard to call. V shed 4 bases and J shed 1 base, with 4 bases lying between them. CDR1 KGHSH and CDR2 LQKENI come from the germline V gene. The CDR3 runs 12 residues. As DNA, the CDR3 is TGTGCCAGCTCACTGGCCCAAGAGACCCAGTACTTC. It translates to CASSLAQETQYF.

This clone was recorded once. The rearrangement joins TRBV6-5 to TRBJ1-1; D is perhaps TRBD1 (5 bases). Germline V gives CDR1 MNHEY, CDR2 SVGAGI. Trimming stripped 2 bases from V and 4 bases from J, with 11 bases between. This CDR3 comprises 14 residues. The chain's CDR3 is CASSYRGRITEAFF. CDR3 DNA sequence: TGTGCCAGCAGTTACAGGGGAAGAATCACTGAAGCTTTCTTT.

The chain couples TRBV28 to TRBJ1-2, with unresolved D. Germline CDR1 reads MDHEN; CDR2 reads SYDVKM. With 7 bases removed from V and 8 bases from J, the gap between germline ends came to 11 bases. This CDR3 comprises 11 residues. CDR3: CASIDNMGYTF. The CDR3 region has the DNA TGTGCCAGCATCGATAACATGGGCTACACCTTC.

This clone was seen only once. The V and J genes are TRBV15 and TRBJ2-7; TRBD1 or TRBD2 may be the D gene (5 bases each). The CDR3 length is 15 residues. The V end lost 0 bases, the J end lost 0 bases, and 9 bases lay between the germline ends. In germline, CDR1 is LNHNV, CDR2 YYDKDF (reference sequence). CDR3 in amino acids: CATSRDNGASYEQYF. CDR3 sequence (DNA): TGTGCCACCAGCAGAGATAACGGGGCCTCCTACGAGCAGTACTTC. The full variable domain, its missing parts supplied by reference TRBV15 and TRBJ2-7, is DAMVIQNPRYQVTQFGKPVTLSCSQTLNHNVMYWYQQKSSQAPKLLFHYYDKDFNNEADTPDNFQSRRPNTSFCFLDIRSPGLGDTAMYLCATSRDNGASYEQYFGPGTRLTVT.

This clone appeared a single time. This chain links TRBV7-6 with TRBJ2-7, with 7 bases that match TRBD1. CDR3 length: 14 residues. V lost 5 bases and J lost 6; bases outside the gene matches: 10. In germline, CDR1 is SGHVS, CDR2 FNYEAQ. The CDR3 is CASSLDREGGEQYF. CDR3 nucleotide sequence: TGTGCCAGCAGCCTAGACAGGGAAGGGGGCGAGCAGTACTTC.

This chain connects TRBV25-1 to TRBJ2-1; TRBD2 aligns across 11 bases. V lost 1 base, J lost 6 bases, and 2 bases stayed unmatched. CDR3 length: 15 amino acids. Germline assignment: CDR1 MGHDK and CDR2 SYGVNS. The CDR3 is CASSEFSGRGNEQFF. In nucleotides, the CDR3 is TGTGCCAGCAGTGAATTTAGCGGGAGGGGCAATGAGCAGTTCTTC.

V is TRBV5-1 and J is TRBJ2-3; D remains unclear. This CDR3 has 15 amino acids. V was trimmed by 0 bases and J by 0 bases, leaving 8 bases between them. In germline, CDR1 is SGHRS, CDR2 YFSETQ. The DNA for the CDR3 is TGCGCCAGCAGCTTGGCCACGTCTAGCACAGATACGCAGTATTTT. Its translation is CASSLATSSTDTQYF.

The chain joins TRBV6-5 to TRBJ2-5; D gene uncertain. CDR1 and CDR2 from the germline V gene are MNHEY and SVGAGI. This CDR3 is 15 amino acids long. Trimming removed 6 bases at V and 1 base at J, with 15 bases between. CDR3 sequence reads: CASSSPQPGQETQYF. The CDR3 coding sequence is TGTGCCAGCAGCTCCCCCCAACCCGGCCAAGAGACCCAGTACTTC.

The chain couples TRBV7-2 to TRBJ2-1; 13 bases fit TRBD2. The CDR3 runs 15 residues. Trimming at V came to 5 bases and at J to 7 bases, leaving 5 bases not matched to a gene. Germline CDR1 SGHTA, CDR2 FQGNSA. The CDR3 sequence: CASSARTSGSNEQFF. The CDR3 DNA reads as TGTGCCAGCAGCGCTCGGACTAGCGGGAGTAATGAGCAGTTCTTC. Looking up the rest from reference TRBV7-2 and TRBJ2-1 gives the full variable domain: GAGVSQSPSNKVTEKGKDVELRCDPISGHTALYWYRQSLGQGLEFLIYFQGNSAPDKSGLPSDRFSAERTGGSVSTLTIQRTQQEDSAVYLCASSARTSGSNEQFFGPGTRLTVL.

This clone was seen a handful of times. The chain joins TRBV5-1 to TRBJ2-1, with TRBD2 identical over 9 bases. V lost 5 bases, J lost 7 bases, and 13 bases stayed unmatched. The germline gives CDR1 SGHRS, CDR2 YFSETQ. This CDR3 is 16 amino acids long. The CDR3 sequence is CASRDPTSGGKNEQFF. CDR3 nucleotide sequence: TGCGCCAGCAGAGACCCGACTAGCGGAGGTAAGAATGAGCAGTTCTTC.

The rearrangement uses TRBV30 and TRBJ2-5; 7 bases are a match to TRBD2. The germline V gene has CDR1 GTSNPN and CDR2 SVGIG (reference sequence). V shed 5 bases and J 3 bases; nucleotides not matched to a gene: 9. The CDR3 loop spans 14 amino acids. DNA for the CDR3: TGTGCCTGGGGTCCCTGGGGAGGGGAAGAGACCCAGTACTTC. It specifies CAWGPWGGEETQYF.

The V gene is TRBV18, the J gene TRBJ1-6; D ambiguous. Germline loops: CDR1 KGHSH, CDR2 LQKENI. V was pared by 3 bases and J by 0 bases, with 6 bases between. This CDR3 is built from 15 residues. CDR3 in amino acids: CASSPNYSYNSPLHF. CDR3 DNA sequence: TGTGCCAGCTCACCGAACTACTCCTATAATTCACCCCTCCACTTT.

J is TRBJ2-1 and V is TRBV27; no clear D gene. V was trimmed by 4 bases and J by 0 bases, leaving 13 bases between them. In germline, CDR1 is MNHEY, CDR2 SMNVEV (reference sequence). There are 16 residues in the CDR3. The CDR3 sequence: CASSSASSGSYNEQFF. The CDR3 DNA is TGTGCCAGCAGTTCGGCGTCAAGTGGCTCCTACAATGAGCAGTTCTTC.

The CDR3 DNA reads as TGTGCCAGCAGCTTAGCTTGGAAGACAGATACGCAGTATTTT. It yields the protein CASSLAWKTDTQYF. J is TRBJ2-3 and V is TRBV7-2; D is uncertain. V gave up 0 bases and J gave up 3 bases, with 7 bases separating them. Germline CDR1 reads SGHTA; CDR2 reads FQGNSA. There are 14 residues in the CDR3.

CDR3 amino acids: CASSYEGKGAAFF. For the CDR3, the DNA is TGTGCCAGCAGTTACGAGGGGAAGGGGGCAGCTTTCTTT. This chain connects TRBV6-5 to TRBJ1-1, with TRBD1 identical over 7 bases. Germline V gene data show CDR1 as MNHEY and CDR2 as SVGAGI. The CDR3 is 13 amino acids. The V segment lost 2 bases and the J segment 10 bases; nucleotides outside the gene matches: 7.